One and the same sample provided the 27 T cell receptor beta chains below, sequenced in a study of blood T cell repertoires in COVID-19. Repertoires were generated with immunoSEQ multiplex PCR, while TCRdb's copy carries only in-frame clones and drops some. Counted here are under 450,000 clones, around 84% occurring once; the ten biggest clones make up more than 1%. Material: peripheral blood. These receptors all stem from a human donor with acute or convalescent COVID-19. The donor label of this sample is uncertain.

J is TRBJ2-7 and V is TRBV19; 9 nucleotides agree with TRBD1. CDR3 size: 15 residues. The V gene end was trimmed by 5 bases and the J gene end by 2 bases; junction bases not matched to a gene: 7. Germline CDR1 and CDR2: LNHDA and SQIVND (reference sequence). The CDR3 is CASSPGQGRAYEQYF. The CDR3 DNA is TGTGCCAGTAGTCCAGGACAGGGGAGGGCCTACGAGCAGTACTTC. Full variable domain (outside the CDR3, taken from reference TRBV19 and TRBJ2-7): DGGITQSPKYLFRKEGQNVTLSCEQNLNHDAMYWYRQDPGQGLRLIYYSQIVNDFQKGDIAEGYSVSREKKESFPLTVTSAQKNPTAFYLCASSPGQGRAYEQYFGPGTRLTVT.

This clone was seen only a few times. The chain couples TRBV29-1 to TRBJ2-2, with no clear D. Trimming cost V 5 bases and J 1 base, with 11 bases left between them. The CDR3 is 14 residues long. Germline CDR1 is SQVTM and CDR2 is ANQGSEA. CDR3 amino acids: CSVLAARNTGELFF. The DNA of the CDR3 is TGCAGCGTTTTAGCAGCTCGGAACACCGGGGAGCTGTTTTTT.

The chain uses TRBV18 and TRBJ1-5, with 9 bases fitting TRBD1. With 6 bases clipped from V and 4 bases from J, the junction kept 7 bases outside the gene matches. This CDR3 is built from 15 residues. CDR1 is KGHSH, CDR2 LQKENI, per germline. The CDR3 bases are TGTGCCAGCTCCCACGGACAGGGGATAAATCAGCCCCAGCATTTT. Protein product: CASSHGQGINQPQHF.

The J gene is TRBJ2-1, the V gene TRBV19, with D unresolved. V lost 3 bases and J lost 0, with 12 bases in between. The CDR3 covers 16 residues. CDR1 LNHDA and CDR2 SQIVND come from the germline V gene (reference sequence). CDR3 residues: CASSIEALSSYNEQFF. The CDR3 region has the DNA TGTGCCAGTAGTATTGAAGCCCTAAGCTCCTACAATGAGCAGTTCTTC.

This clone was observed a few times. The chain carries TRBV7-9 and TRBJ2-1; 9 positions agree with TRBD2. Trimming removed 4 bases from V and 7 bases from J; junction bases left unmatched: 14. The CDR3 sequence is 17 residues long. CDR1 and CDR2 from the germline V gene are SEHNR and FQNEAQ (reference sequence). This CDR3 is CASSSFVAGGPGNEQFF. The CDR3, as DNA: TGTGCCAGCAGCTCATTCGTCGCGGGAGGGCCAGGGAATGAGCAGTTCTTC.

This clone was observed a single time. The chain uses TRBV27 and TRBJ1-5; tentative D call: TRBD1 (6 bases). Trimming took 3 bases from V and 2 from J, leaving 17 bases between them. Looked up from germline, CDR1 is MNHEY and CDR2 is SMNVEV (reference sequence). The CDR3 consists of 17 residues. The DNA for the CDR3 is TGTGCCAGCAGTTTGGCCAGGGGAGTTGGAGGCAATCAGCCCCAGCATTTT. Amino acids: CASSLARGVGGNQPQHF.

CDR3 coding DNA: TGTGCCAGCACTCTTTGGGGGACAGGGAGAGGCTACACCTTC. The encoded protein is CASTLWGTGRGYTF. This rearrangement joins TRBV28 to TRBJ1-2; 9 nucleotides line up with TRBD1. The J segment lost 8 bases and the V segment lost 7 bases, leaving 11 bases of the junction unmatched. The CDR3 contains 14 residues. Germline CDR1 MDHEN, CDR2 SYDVKM.

J is TRBJ2-1 and V is TRBV18; 10 positions match TRBD2. The germline CDR1 and CDR2 sequences are KGHSH and LQKENI. Trimming at V came to 1 base and at J to 0 bases, leaving 12 bases not matched to a gene. This CDR3 region has 20 residues. The CDR3 DNA reads TGTGCCAGCTCACCACGTCCTAGCGGGGGCCGTAAGAGCTCCTACAATGAGCAGTTCTTC. Its protein is CASSPRPSGGRKSSYNEQFF.

The sample holds one count of this clone. The chain joins TRBV3-1 (or the pseudogene TRBV3-2) to TRBJ2-7; no clear D gene. The V gene lost 0 bases and the J gene lost 2 bases, with 11 bases spanning the gap. Germline V gene sequence: CDR1 LGHDT, CDR2 YNNKEL (reference sequence). The CDR3 totals 15 residues. The CDR3 sequence is CASSQDPITAYEQYF. Written as DNA, the CDR3 is TGTGCCAGCAGCCAAGATCCTATCACGGCCTACGAGCAGTACTTC.

This clone has only a few counts. The rearrangement uses TRBV6-6 and TRBJ1-1; D may be TRBD1 (5 bases). The CDR3 is made up of 14 amino acids. V lost 7 bases and J lost 4, with 16 bases in between. Germline V gene sequence: CDR1 MNHNY, CDR2 SVGAGI (reference sequence). The CDR3 DNA reads TGTGCCAGCACCATTCCTGGGGGGATCACTGAAGCTTTCTTT. As protein: CASTIPGGITEAFF.

The rearrangement joins TRBV10-1 to TRBJ1-5; D is undetermined. CDR3 length: 13 amino acids. Trimming removed 2 bases at V and 2 bases at J, with 4 bases between. Per germline, CDR1 WNHNN and CDR2 SYGVQD (reference sequence). Here the CDR3 reads CASSEQGNQPQHF. CDR3 nucleotides: TGCGCCAGCAGTGAGCAGGGCAATCAGCCCCAGCATTTT.

This clone was counted between two and nine times. The chain joins TRBV6-5 to TRBJ1-2; D may be TRBD1 (6 bases). The V gene lost 5 bases and the J gene lost 4 bases, with 17 bases spanning the gap. CDR1 is MNHEY and CDR2 is SVGAGI in the germline V gene. The CDR3 has 15 residues. CDR3 region: CASSRQAGEIYGYTF. The CDR3 DNA reads as TGTGCCAGCAGTAGACAGGCTGGGGAGATCTATGGCTACACCTTC.

The rearrangement joins TRBV15 to TRBJ2-5; a weak D match, TRBD1 (6 bases). The CDR3 sequence is 16 residues long. The germline V gene encodes CDR1 LNHNV and CDR2 YYDKDF (reference sequence). Between the trimmed V and J ends, which lost 3 bases and 5 bases, there was a span of 19 bases. In DNA form, the CDR3 reads TGTGCCACCAGCAGCCGGGACACAAATAGGGTGGAGACCCAGTACTTC. It translates to CATSSRDTNRVETQYF.

The chain has TRBV2 and TRBJ2-2; the D is unclear. Between the trimmed V and J ends, which lost 2 bases and 1 base, there was a span of 8 bases. This CDR3 comprises 15 residues. CDR1 and CDR2 from the germline V gene are SNHLY and FYNNEI. CDR3 protein: CASSEMRGNTGELFF. CDR3 DNA sequence: TGTGCCAGCAGTGAAATGCGCGGGAACACCGGGGAGCTGTTTTTT.

This clone was picked up a small number of times. The rearrangement links TRBV5-8 to TRBJ2-1; D remains unclear. The CDR3 consists of 15 residues. V was trimmed by 6 bases and J by 0 bases, leaving 13 bases between them. CDR1 is SGHTS and CDR2 is YDEGEE in the germline V gene. The CDR3 is CASIPATSSYNEQFF. CDR3 DNA: TGTGCCAGCATCCCCGCTACGAGCTCCTACAATGAGCAGTTCTTC.

The rearrangement uses TRBV5-6 and TRBJ2-5; a weak D match, TRBD2 (7 bases). V shed 5 bases and J shed 5 bases, with 22 bases lying between them. The CDR3 has 16 residues. The germline CDR1 and CDR2 sequences are SGHDT and YYEEEE. This CDR3 is CASSTTGGARRETQYF. DNA for the CDR3: TGTGCCAGCAGTACCACTGGGGGGGCCCGGAGGGAGACCCAGTACTTC.

V gene TRBV23-1 combines with J gene TRBJ2-1; 7 nucleotides align to TRBD1. TRBV23-1 is recorded as an ORF, its role being uncertain. Losses at the gene ends were 7 bases for V and 8 bases for J; bases not matched to a gene: 5. CDR3 size: 12 residues. In DNA form, the CDR3 reads TGCGCCAGCAAGGGGGCTGAGGATGAGCAGTTCTTC. Translated, it gives CASKGAEDEQFF.

The chain has TRBV27 and TRBJ1-4, with TRBD1 matching over 10 bases. The germline CDR1 and CDR2 sequences are MNHEY and SMNVEV (reference sequence). J lost 2 bases, V lost 6 bases, and 9 bases had no gene match. The CDR3 sequence is 17 residues long. The CDR3 reads CASRPTGGFSTNEKLFF. In DNA form, the CDR3 reads TGTGCCAGCAGACCGACAGGGGGCTTTTCGACTAATGAAAAACTGTTTTTT.

Notes on this clone: The junction shows a germline mismatch at one end, possibly a read error. The chain links TRBV12-3 or TRBV12-4 to TRBJ2-3, with D maybe TRBD2 (5 bases). The CDR3 contains 10 residues. The CDR3 DNA reads TGTGCCAGCAGTCCCCCGAGGACTCCTTTT. Its translation: CASSPPRTPF.

CDR3 region: CASRPRQGVTDTQYF. The CDR3 DNA follows: TGTGCCAGCAGGCCAAGACAGGGGGTGACAGATACGCAGTATTTT. The V gene is TRBV2, the J gene TRBJ2-3, with TRBD1 matching over 9 bases. CDR3 length equals 15 residues. V shed 6 bases, J shed 3 bases, and the junction held 7 bases outside the gene matches. Germline V gene sequence: CDR1 SNHLY, CDR2 FYNNEI. Full variable domain (missing parts from reference TRBV2 and TRBJ2-3): EPEVTQTPSHQVTQMGQEVILRCVPISNHLYFYWYRQILGQKVEFLVSFYNNEISEKSEIFDDQFSVERPDGSNFTLKIRSTKLEDSAMYFCASRPRQGVTDTQYFGPGTRLTVL.

The chain links TRBV29-1 to TRBJ2-5; TRBD2 might be the D (6 bases). CDR1 is SQVTM and CDR2 is ANQGSEA in the germline V gene. There are 13 residues in the CDR3. V was trimmed by 2 bases and J by 5 bases, leaving 12 bases between them. The CDR3 here is CSVERDSSETQYF. CDR3 nucleotides: TGCAGCGTTGAACGGGACTCGAGCGAGACCCAGTACTTC.

This chain links TRBV7-2 with TRBJ2-1, with TRBD2 as a possible D gene (6 bases). V lost 5 bases and J 0 bases, leaving 14 bases between the germline ends. The germline V gene has CDR1 SGHTA and CDR2 FQGNSA. This CDR3 is 16 amino acids long. The CDR3 DNA follows: TGTGCCAGCAGCCTTCGTGGGGGGAGCTCCTACAATGAGCAGTTCTTC. Residues: CASSLRGGSSYNEQFF.

The chain links TRBV10-2 to TRBJ2-5; 12 bases map to TRBD2. Germline V CDR1 and CDR2: WSHSY, SAAADI. The CDR3 has 15 amino acids. Germline trimming cut 5 bases from V and 5 bases from J; bases unmatched to any gene: 6. CDR3: CASSRLAGGLETQYF. The CDR3 DNA reads as TGCGCCAGCAGTAGGCTAGCGGGGGGGCTGGAGACCCAGTACTTC.

Remarks on this clone: At one end, the junction sequence differs from germline, possibly due to a read error. CDR3 amino acids: CASSLAGYYGYTF. The CDR3 nucleotides are TGCGCCAGCAGTTTGGCAGGGTACTATGGCTACACCTTC. V is TRBV5-1 and J is TRBJ1-2; tentative D call: TRBD1 (5 bases). Germline CDR1 is SGHRS and CDR2 is YFSETQ. This CDR3 has 13 residues.

This chain links TRBV5-5 with TRBJ2-7; 8 nucleotides align to TRBD1. With 4 bases clipped from V and 4 bases from J, the junction kept 7 bases outside the gene matches. Germline CDR1 SGHKS, CDR2 YYEKEE (reference sequence). There are 14 residues in the CDR3. The CDR3, as DNA: TGTGCCAGCAGCACCCGACAGGGGTTATACGAGCAGTACTTC. Encoded protein: CASSTRQGLYEQYF.

Comments on this clone: At one end, the junction sequence differs from germline, possibly due to a read error. V gene TRBV28 combines with J gene TRBJ1-1; tentative D call: TRBD1 (6 bases). This CDR3 spans 16 amino acids. From germline, CDR1 is MDHEN and CDR2 SYDVKM. The CDR3 DNA sequence: TGTGCCAGCAATAGGGGGGGCGCCTATTGGAACCCTGAAGCTTTCTTT. The encoded protein is CASNRGGAYWNPEAFF. The full variable domain, rest sourced from reference TRBV28 and TRBJ1-1, is DVKVTQSSRYLVKRTGEKVFLECVQDMDHENMFWYRQDPGLGLRLIYFSYDVKMKEKGDIPEGYSVSREKKERFSLILESASTNQTSMYLCASNRGGAYWNPEAFFGQGTRLTVV.

This chain connects TRBV2 to TRBJ1-4; 11 nucleotides match TRBD1. Germline V lookup: CDR1 SNHLY, CDR2 FYNNEI. The length of the CDR3 is 14 residues. J lost 7 bases, V lost 5 bases, and 3 bases had no gene match. CDR3 loop: CASSWTGGTEKLFF. In DNA, the CDR3 is TGTGCCAGCAGTTGGACAGGGGGCACTGAAAAACTGTTTTTT.